This T cell receptor beta chain was profiled in a study of T cell repertoires in cytomegalovirus infection. Study overall: Both recently identified HLA-C-restricted and well-studied HLA-B-restricted CMV epitopes were used in the study. Public TCR beta signatures indicated both CMV infection and matching HLA type.

TCRdb called the reads again in MiXCR, with one record for every CDR3 protein. The sample records 570,000 or so distinct CDR3 sequences, about 39% being singletons. This clonotype was seen more than once but under ten times. Its antigen is not known. The junction had 7 bases not matched to a gene; V was cut back by 0 bases and J by 4 bases. Per the germline V gene, CDR1 is DFQATT and CDR2 is SNEGSKA (reference sequence). The CDR3 totals 17 residues. This specimen consisted of cultured PBMCs, obtained from culture after CMV antigen stimulation. The clonotype comes from a human donor in good health (CMV status not recorded). Some clones in this sample may be carry-over from other donors' samples. The V call is TRBV20-1, the J call TRBJ2-1; 12 nucleotides agree with TRBD2. Here the CDR3 reads CSARDFRTSGKYNEQFF. The CDR3 DNA follows: TGCAGTGCTAGAGATTTTAGGACTAGCGGGAAATACAATGAGCAGTTCTTC.